This TCR beta chain derives from a study of metastatic and nonmetastatic thyroid tumors. Overall study: Blood and tumor or nodule tissue repertoires from malignant and benign thyroid patients were compared.

Not a single patient had been given any form of treatment at any point before undergoing thyroid surgery. In the original workflow: Differences in CDR3 between clinicopathological groups were drawn on to build a classifier intended to discriminate distant-metastatic papillary thyroid cancer patients. TCRdb re-called clones from the PCR reads using MiXCR. For this entry, the V and J calls and clone size follow TCRdb and not the study's own pipeline. Of 45,000 or so clones in the sample, roughly 4% were seen once. Germline V gene sequence: CDR1 DFQATT, CDR2 SNEGSKA (reference sequence). Trimming took 2 bases from V and 3 from J, leaving 11 bases between them. The CDR3 length is 14 residues. This clone was observed many times.

The origin of this receptor is a female donor with papillary thyroid cancer or a benign thyroid nodule (not recorded which). Some clones in this sample may be carry-over from other donors' samples. This chain connects TRBV20-1 to TRBJ2-1; D is perhaps TRBD2 (5 bases). Source material: blood. For the CDR3, the DNA is TGCAGTGCTAGAATAACTAGGGACTACAATGAGCAGTTCTTC. As protein: CSARITRDYNEQFF.